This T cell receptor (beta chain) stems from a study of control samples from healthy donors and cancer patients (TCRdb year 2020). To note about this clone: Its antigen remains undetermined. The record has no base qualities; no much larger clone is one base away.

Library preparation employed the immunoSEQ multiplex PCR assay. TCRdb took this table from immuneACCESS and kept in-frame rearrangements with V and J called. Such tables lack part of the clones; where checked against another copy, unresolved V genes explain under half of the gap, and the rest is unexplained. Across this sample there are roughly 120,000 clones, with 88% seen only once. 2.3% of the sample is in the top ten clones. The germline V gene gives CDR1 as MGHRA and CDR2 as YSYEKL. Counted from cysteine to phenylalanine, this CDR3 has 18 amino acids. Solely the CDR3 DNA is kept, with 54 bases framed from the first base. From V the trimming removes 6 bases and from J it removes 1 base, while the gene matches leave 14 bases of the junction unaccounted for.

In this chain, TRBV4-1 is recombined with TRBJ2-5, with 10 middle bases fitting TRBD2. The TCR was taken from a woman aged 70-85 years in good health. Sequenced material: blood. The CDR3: CASRRGTSAHGVQETQYF. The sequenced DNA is TGCGCCAGCAGAAGGGGGACTAGCGCCCATGGGGTCCAAGAGACCCAGTACTTC.